Listed below are T cell receptor beta chains from one sample, sequenced in a study of blood T cell repertoires in COVID-19. Repertoires were generated with immunoSEQ multiplex PCR, while TCRdb's copy carries only in-frame clones and drops some. The sample yields approximately 290,000 clones, roughly four fifths seen once. Sequencing was performed on peripheral blood. Receptor source: a person in their 70s with COVID-19, enrolled during active disease. CDR3s include the opening cysteine and the closing phenylalanine or tryptophan. A D gene is named only where the DNA matches it firmly. The listing skips clone size in some rows; elsewhere it reads once, few, many or a size class.

>TRBJ2-7|TRBV6-5|TRBD1|NA
CASSKNRGIYEQYF
TGTGCCAGCAGTAAGAACAGGGGGATCTACGAGCAGTACTTC
>TRBJ2-7|TRBV28|NA|NA
CATRGTPEQYF
TGTGCCACCCGGGGTACGCCCGAGCAGTACTTC
>TRBJ1-2|TRBV5-1|NA|NA
CASSYDTNYGYTF
TGCGCCAGCAGCTACGACACAAACTATGGCTACACCTTC
>TRBJ1-1|TRBV11-2|NA|few
CASSLGTGSYTEAFF
TGTGCCAGCAGCTTAGGTACAGGGTCCTACACTGAAGCTTTCTTT
>TRBJ1-4|TRBV7-9|TRBD1|NA
CASSLAGQGGEKLFF
TGTGCCAGCAGCTTAGCGGGACAGGGAGGCGAAAAACTGTTTTTT
>TRBJ1-2|TRBV7-9|NA|many
CASSRQVSAYGYTF
TGTGCCAGCAGCCGTCAGGTGTCGGCCTATGGCTACACCTTC
>TRBJ2-5|TRBV24-1|TRBD1|NA
CATSDTGVRGTQYF
TGTGCCACCAGTGACACAGGGGTCCGGGGGACCCAGTACTTC
>TRBJ2-7|TRBV5-1|NA|NA
CASSALTGGSYEQYF
TGCGCCAGCAGCGCGTTGACAGGCGGGTCCTACGAGCAGTACTTC
>TRBJ1-4|TRBV5-1|NA|NA
CASRSGGVMEKLFF
TGCGCCAGCAGATCTGGAGGGGTGATGGAAAAACTGTTTTTT
>TRBJ2-6|TRBV9|NA|NA
CASSVGAGGANVLTF
TGTGCCAGCAGCGTGGGGGCAGGTGGGGCCAACGTCCTGACTTTC
>TRBJ1-1|TRBV28|NA|NA
CASSLDGGGTEAFF
TGTGCCAGCAGTTTAGACGGCGGGGGCACTGAAGCTTTCTTT
>TRBJ2-2|TRBV24-1|TRBD1|NA
CATSDYRGIGELFF
TGTGCCACCAGTGATTACAGGGGGATCGGGGAGCTGTTTTTT
>TRBJ2-3|TRBV5-1|NA|few
CASSLRNLGADTQYF
TGCGCCAGCAGCTTGCGGAACCTAGGGGCAGATACGCAGTATTTT
>TRBJ2-2|TRBV5-1|NA|once
CASWASGELFF
TGCGCCAGCTGGGCTTCCGGGGAGCTGTTTTTT
>TRBJ2-7|TRBV5-1|TRBD2|NA
CASSLLTSGPSYEQYF
TGCGCCAGCAGCCTCCTGACTAGCGGCCCATCCTACGAGCAGTACTTC
>TRBJ2-5|TRBV7-3|TRBD2|NA
CASSLIGGDAETQYF
TGTGCCAGCAGCTTAATTGGGGGGGACGCGGAGACCCAGTACTTC
>TRBJ1-2|TRBV5-4|TRBD1|NA
CASSFTGADGYTF
TGTGCCAGCAGTTTTACAGGGGCTGATGGCTACACCTTC
>TRBJ2-5|TRBV6-2/TRBV6-3|TRBD2|NA
CASSYSIPPGGVETQYF
TGTGCCAGCAGTTACTCGATCCCCCCCGGGGGGGTAGAGACCCAGTACTTC
>TRBJ1-1|TRBV6-4|NA|NA
CASSRKPGGDAEAFF
TGTGCCAGCAGCCGAAAGCCCGGAGGAGACGCTGAAGCTTTCTTT
>TRBJ1-1|TRBV28|TRBD1|once
CASSSRDRIWTEAFF
TGTGCCAGCAGTTCCCGGGACAGGATTTGGACTGAAGCTTTCTTT
>TRBJ2-5|TRBV24-1|NA|NA
CATSGRANPAQETQYF
TGTGCCACCAGTGGCAGGGCGAATCCGGCCCAAGAGACCCAGTACTTC
>TRBJ1-1|TRBV10-3|NA|NA
CAISEVGVSDRLEAFF
TGTGCCATCAGTGAGGTAGGAGTTTCTGACAGACTTGAAGCTTTCTTT
>TRBJ1-5|TRBV3-1/TRBV3-2|NA|NA
CASSPRAENDQPQHF
TGTGCCAGCAGCCCCCGCGCGGAGAATGATCAGCCCCAGCATTTT
>TRBJ1-4|TRBV24-1|NA|NA
CATSEGTGTPLEKLFF
TGTGCCACCAGTGAGGGGACCGGGACACCCCTTGAAAAACTGTTTTTT
>TRBJ2-7|TRBV4-1|NA|NA
CASSQERQDTYEQYF
TGCGCCAGCAGCCAAGAAAGGCAGGACACCTACGAGCAGTACTTC
>TRBJ1-1|TRBV6-4|NA|NA
CASRNRADTEAFF
TGTGCCAGCAGAAACAGGGCGGACACTGAAGCTTTCTTT
>TRBJ2-1|TRBV2|NA|NA
CASSSGTQGEQFF
TGTGCCAGCAGTTCCGGGACTCAAGGGGAGCAGTTCTTC
>TRBJ2-5|TRBV3-1/TRBV3-2|TRBD2|few
CASSQWGGETQYF
TGTGCCAGCAGCCAATGGGGGGGGGAGACCCAGTACTTC
>TRBJ2-5|TRBV2|NA|NA
CASSLAAETQYF
TGTGCCAGCTCACTAGCAGCGGAGACCCAGTACTTC
>TRBJ2-7|TRBV27|NA|NA
CASRENGGARFTYEQYF
TGTGCCAGCCGGGAAAACGGTGGCGCGCGTTTCACCTACGAGCAGTACTTC
>TRBJ1-4|TRBV28|NA|NA
CASTRTWGEKLFF
TGTGCCAGCACCAGGACATGGGGTGAAAAACTGTTTTTT
>TRBJ2-5|TRBV11-2|TRBD2|NA
CASSHIAGGKETQYF
TGTGCCAGCAGCCACATAGCGGGGGGAAAAGAGACCCAGTACTTC
>TRBJ2-1|TRBV7-6|NA|NA
CASSLGSYNEQFF
TGTGCCAGCAGCTTAGGGAGCTACAATGAGCAGTTCTTC
>TRBJ2-7|TRBV11-2|NA|NA
CASSLGTPSEQYF
TGTGCCAGCAGCTTAGGGACTCCCAGCGAGCAGTACTTC
>TRBJ2-2|TRBV10-3|TRBD1|NA
CAITPGTAYTGELFF
TGTGCCATCACACCCGGGACAGCGTACACCGGGGAGCTGTTTTTT
>TRBJ1-1|TRBV28|TRBD1|once
CASSLEVRGTEAFF
TGTGCCAGCAGTTTAGAGGTCAGGGGGACTGAAGCTTTCTTT
>TRBJ1-1|TRBV28|TRBD1|NA
CASSPLGTGMGVEAFF
TGTGCCAGCAGTCCCCTCGGGACAGGCATGGGGGTTGAAGCTTTCTTT
>TRBJ2-5|TRBV4-1|NA|NA
CASSLITGLETQYF
TGCGCCAGCAGCCTCATCACAGGGTTGGAGACCCAGTACTTC
>TRBJ1-5|TRBV19|NA|NA
CASSTIARTENQPQHF
TGTGCCAGTAGTACCATTGCCCGGACAGAGAATCAGCCCCAGCATTTT
>TRBJ1-4|TRBV20-1|NA|NA
CSAPTEEKLFF
TGCAGTGCTCCGACAGAGGAAAAACTGTTTTTT
>TRBJ2-7|TRBV11-1|TRBD2|once
CASSLGRGGSYEQYF
TGTGCCAGCAGCTTAGGACGGGGGGGCTCCTACGAGCAGTACTTC
>TRBJ1-4|TRBV28|TRBD1|NA
CASSSPGRGLTNEKLFF
TGTGCCAGCAGTTCCCCTGGTAGGGGGCTCACTAATGAAAAACTGTTTTTT